The 29 T cell receptor beta chains reported below all come from one sample, sequenced in a study of blood T cell repertoires in COVID-19. Profiled with immunoSEQ multiplex PCR; TCRdb holds only in-frame clones, not every one. The table shows approximately 220,000 clones, with 65% to 85% occurring only once. Specimen: peripheral blood. The source is a woman aged 80 or over with acute or convalescent COVID-19.

This clone has a single count. V is TRBV18 and J is TRBJ1-1; possible D gene TRBD1, 5 bases. This CDR3 has 17 residues. The V end was cut by 2 bases, the J end by 3 bases, with 19 bases between. Germline assignment: CDR1 KGHSH and CDR2 LQKENI. The CDR3 protein is CASSPKRGERRDTEAFF. The CDR3 DNA reads TGTGCCAGCTCACCAAAGCGGGGGGAAAGGCGGGACACTGAAGCTTTCTTT.

The V call is TRBV7-2, the J call TRBJ1-2; D not resolved. Trimming took 5 bases from V and 6 from J, leaving 22 bases between them. The germline V gene has CDR1 SGHTA and CDR2 FQGNSA. The length of the CDR3 is 16 residues. The CDR3 DNA reads TGTGCCAGCAGCGATGATGGGCTGCCACTAGCAGATGGCTACACCTTC. Translation gives CASSDDGLPLADGYTF.

This chain links TRBV19 with TRBJ1-5, with TRBD1 as a possible D gene (6 bases). The CDR3 loop spans 16 amino acids. CDR1 is LNHDA, CDR2 SQIVND, per germline (reference sequence). The V and J ends lost 6 bases and 3 bases respectively, with 18 bases between them. The DNA of the CDR3 is TGTGCCAGTAGGACGACAGGCGCCAGCCTCAATCAGCCCCAGCATTTT. As protein: CASRTTGASLNQPQHF.

The chain carries TRBV14 and TRBJ1-6, with D possibly being TRBD1 (5 bases). V lost 6 bases and J lost 7, with 10 bases in between. Germline V gives CDR1 SGHDN, CDR2 FVKESK. This CDR3 is 13 amino acids long. CDR3 loop: CASRGTSNSPLHF. The CDR3 nucleotides read TGTGCCAGCAGGGGGACTTCAAATTCACCCCTCCACTTT.

J is TRBJ2-2 and V is TRBV7-3, with 7 bases matching TRBD1. The CDR3 length is 15 residues. Losses at the gene ends were 6 bases for V and 4 bases for J; bases not matched to a gene: 8. Looked up from germline, CDR1 is SGHTA and CDR2 is FQGTGA. CDR3 region: CASRLNRDSTGELFF. The CDR3 nucleotides read TGTGCCAGCAGACTTAACCGGGACAGCACCGGGGAGCTGTTTTTT.

The rearrangement joins TRBV28 to TRBJ1-3; the match to TRBD1 covers 7 bases. From germline, CDR1 is MDHEN and CDR2 SYDVKM. J lost 0 bases, V lost 1 base, and 6 bases had no gene match. CDR3 length equals 17 residues. Here the CDR3 DNA reads TGTGCCAGCAGTTTATCGGGACAGCACTACTCTGGAAACACCATATATTTT. It codes for CASSLSGQHYSGNTIYF.

The chain joins TRBV6-5 to TRBJ2-7, with a possible D match to TRBD1 (6 bases). The germline gives CDR1 MNHEY, CDR2 SVGAGI. V gave up 9 bases and J gave up 1 base, with 16 bases separating them. This CDR3 is 14 amino acids long. CDR3 coding DNA: TGTGCCAGTACGCAAAACAGGGCGTCCTACGAGCAGTACTTC. Protein: CASTQNRASYEQYF.

This clone appeared a few times. This chain joins TRBV6-6 and TRBJ1-3; 7 bases are a match to TRBD1. Trimming cost V 5 bases and J 0 bases; bases outside gene matches: 4. CDR1 and CDR2 (germline): MNHNY, SVGAGI (reference sequence). The CDR3 extends over 15 amino acids. The CDR3 region has the DNA TGTGCCAGCAGTAGGGGACAGAGCTCTGGAAACACCATATATTTT. Translating it yields CASSRGQSSGNTIYF.

In nucleotides, the CDR3 is TGTGCCAGCAGTCCAGATAGCAATCAGCCCCAGCATTTT. Its translation: CASSPDSNQPQHF. This chain joins TRBV6-4 and TRBJ1-5; no firm D call. CDR3 length equals 13 residues. Germline assignment: CDR1 MRHNA and CDR2 SNTAGT. V was shortened by 5 bases and J by 0 bases, with 5 bases between the two germline ends.

Only a few counts were recorded for this clone. The chain is built from TRBV7-8 and TRBJ1-3; 7 bases fit TRBD1. Trimming took 5 bases from V and 0 from J; bases not matched to a gene: 7. This CDR3 region has 16 residues. Germline V gene sequence: CDR1 SGHVS, CDR2 FQNEAQ. CDR3 nucleotides: TGTGCCAGCAGCACGGACAGGCTGTCCTCTGGAAACACCATATATTTT. Encoded protein: CASSTDRLSSGNTIYF.

J is TRBJ2-7 and V is TRBV27, with 12 positions matching TRBD1. The trim removed 4 bases at V and 6 bases at J, leaving 7 bases unmatched. The CDR3 covers 15 residues. CDR1 MNHEY and CDR2 SMNVEV come from the germline V gene (reference sequence). The CDR3 reads CASSSAGTGGGEQYF. Here the CDR3 DNA reads TGTGCCAGCAGTTCCGCCGGGACAGGGGGCGGCGAGCAGTACTTC.

V is TRBV6-2 or TRBV6-3 and J is TRBJ2-3, with D hard to call. Trimming stripped 2 bases from V and 6 bases from J, with 15 bases between. CDR3 length equals 15 residues. CDR1 and CDR2 (germline): MNHEY, SVGEGT. The CDR3 bases are TGTGCCAGCAGTTACCGGCCAGCGTCGTCGGATACGCAGTATTTT. Protein product: CASSYRPASSDTQYF.

The chain joins TRBV5-5 to TRBJ1-1; 8 bases align to TRBD1. The CDR3 is 13 amino acids. V was clipped by 1 base and J by 12 bases; unmatched bases: 8. Germline CDR1 SGHKS, CDR2 YYEKEE (reference sequence). The CDR3 loop is CASSLQGAQASFF. The CDR3, as DNA: TGTGCCAGCAGCTTGCAGGGGGCCCAGGCATCTTTCTTT.

This rearrangement joins TRBV19 to TRBJ1-1; the match to TRBD1 covers 7 bases. Germline V lookup: CDR1 LNHDA, CDR2 SQIVND (reference sequence). The CDR3 spans 14 residues. Trimming took 5 bases from V and 2 from J; bases not matched to a gene: 5. This CDR3 is CASSPGTANTEAFF. Here the CDR3 DNA reads TGTGCCAGTAGTCCGGGGACAGCTAACACTGAAGCTTTCTTT.

This clone was seen only once. This sequence joins TRBV10-3 and TRBJ2-7; the match to TRBD1 covers 7 bases. The CDR3 contains 16 residues. J gave up 1 base and V 4 bases, and 10 bases lay outside the gene matches. Germline lookup yields CDR1 ENHRY and CDR2 SYGVKD. CDR3 region: CAISGTKGTASYEQYF. CDR3 DNA: TGTGCCATCAGTGGAACTAAAGGGACAGCGTCCTACGAGCAGTACTTC.

The CDR3, as DNA: TGTGCCAGCCGCGGACAGTCGAACACTGAAGCTTTCTTT. Its translation: CASRGQSNTEAFF. The J gene is TRBJ1-1, the V gene TRBV2; D possibly corresponds to TRBD1 (6 bases). Germline CDR1 is SNHLY and CDR2 is FYNNEI. This CDR3 is built from 13 residues. V lost 8 bases to trimming and J lost 1 base, with 11 bases between them. The whole variable domain, remainder taken from reference TRBV2 and TRBJ1-1, is EPEVTQTPSHQVTQMGQEVILRCVPISNHLYFYWYRQILGQKVEFLVSFYNNEISEKSEIFDDQFSVERPDGSNFTLKIRSTKLEDSAMYFCASRGQSNTEAFFGQGTRLTVV.

The chain is built from TRBV10-3 and TRBJ1-6, with 11 positions matching TRBD1. V dropped 3 bases and J dropped 5; count of bases not matched to a gene: 6. Germline V gives CDR1 ENHRY, CDR2 SYGVKD. The CDR3 spans 17 residues. CDR3 sequence: CAISESGTGGDNSPLHF. The DNA of the CDR3 is TGTGCCATCAGTGAATCCGGGACAGGGGGGGATAATTCACCCCTCCACTTT.

This clone was seen once. This sequence joins TRBV7-2 and TRBJ1-1, with TRBD1 matching over 8 bases. The junction had 3 bases not matched to a gene; V was cut back by 2 bases and J by 1 base. Germline values: CDR1 SGHTA, CDR2 FQGNSA. The CDR3 is made up of 15 amino acids. The CDR3, as DNA: TGTGCCAGCAGCTTATACGGACAGGGGAACACTGAAGCTTTCTTT. This translates into CASSLYGQGNTEAFF.

This chain joins TRBV30 and TRBJ1-4, with a possible D match to TRBD1 (5 bases). From germline, CDR1 is GTSNPN and CDR2 SVGIG (reference sequence). The CDR3 is 16 residues long. Trimming left V 0 bases short and J 3 bases short, with 14 bases between. Written as DNA, the CDR3 is TGTGCCTGGAGTGTACCGCATCGGGGGGCTAATGAAAAACTGTTTTTT. Its translation is CAWSVPHRGANEKLFF.

This chain joins TRBV19 and TRBJ2-4; TRBD2 aligns across 13 bases. The J segment lost 0 bases and the V segment lost 2 bases, leaving 7 bases of the junction unmatched. The germline CDR1 and CDR2 sequences are LNHDA and SQIVND (reference sequence). There are 19 residues in the CDR3. This chain's CDR3 is CASSITSGRVLGAKNIQYF. The CDR3, as DNA: TGTGCCAGTAGTATAACTAGCGGGAGGGTTCTCGGAGCCAAAAACATTCAGTACTTC.

This rearrangement joins TRBV19 to TRBJ1-6; 7 nucleotides line up with TRBD1. Germline V lookup: CDR1 LNHDA, CDR2 SQIVND (reference sequence). V gave up 5 bases and J gave up 9 bases; unmatched junction bases: 7. The CDR3 covers 14 residues. For the CDR3, the DNA is TGTGCCAGTAGTCGGGACAGAGAAACTTCACCCCTCCACTTT. It specifies CASSRDRETSPLHF.

The chain has TRBV2 and TRBJ1-4, with 7 bases lining up with TRBD1. The V and J ends lost 0 bases and 4 bases, in that order; junction bases with no gene match: 2. Germline V gives CDR1 SNHLY, CDR2 FYNNEI. The CDR3 runs to 15 residues. The CDR3 bases are TGTGCCAGCAGTGAAGCGACAGGGTATAATGAAAAACTGTTTTTT. Amino acid sequence: CASSEATGYNEKLFF.

V gene TRBV19 combines with J gene TRBJ2-7; 12 nucleotides line up with TRBD1. Trimming took 6 bases from V and 2 from J; bases not matched to a gene: 8. The CDR3 spans 16 residues. Germline V gene lookup returns CDR1 LNHDA and CDR2 SQIVND (reference sequence). CDR3 region: CASRTTGTGGAYEQYF. CDR3 sequence (DNA): TGTGCCAGTAGAACCACCGGGACAGGGGGCGCCTACGAGCAGTACTTC.

The chain employs TRBV28 and TRBJ1-4; 8 positions agree with TRBD1. CDR3 length: 17 residues. The V and J ends lost 5 bases and 0 bases, in that order; junction bases with no gene match: 8. The germline CDR1 and CDR2 sequences are MDHEN and SYDVKM. The CDR3 here is CASSLGQGIATNEKLFF. The CDR3 DNA reads as TGTGCCAGCAGTCTCGGACAGGGTATAGCAACTAATGAAAAACTGTTTTTT.

This clone was detected a few times. The gene calls are TRBV7-2 and TRBJ1-2; no definite D call. CDR3 length equals 16 residues. The V gene's germline CDR1 is SGHTA and CDR2 FQGNSA. Trimming shortened V by 1 base and J by 4 bases, and 16 bases separated the two germline ends. The CDR3 region is CASSLGAPRAGYGYTF. Here the CDR3 DNA reads TGTGCCAGCAGCTTAGGGGCCCCGAGGGCGGGCTATGGCTACACCTTC.

This clone was observed at least ten times. The chain is built from TRBV5-4 and TRBJ1-2; the D gene is possibly TRBD1 (6 bases). V lost 2 bases, J lost 4 bases, and 15 bases lay in between. The CDR3 covers 15 residues. CDR1 and CDR2 from the germline V gene are SGHNT and YYREEE (reference sequence). CDR3 sequence reads: CASSFGDRKTYGYTF. The CDR3 region has the DNA TGTGCCAGCAGCTTCGGCGACAGGAAGACCTATGGCTACACCTTC.

The V gene is TRBV19, the J gene TRBJ2-7; D might be TRBD2 (5 bases). The V end lost 6 bases, the J end lost 1 base, and 7 bases lay between the germline ends. This CDR3 contains 12 residues. In germline, CDR1 is LNHDA, CDR2 SQIVND (reference sequence). CDR3 loop: CASRAASYEQYF. The CDR3 nucleotides read TGTGCCAGTAGAGCGGCTTCCTACGAGCAGTACTTC.

This sequence joins TRBV30 and TRBJ2-4; 8 nucleotides agree with TRBD1. V gave up 5 bases and J gave up 6 bases; unmatched junction bases: 6. The length of the CDR3 is 13 residues. The V gene's germline CDR1 is GTSNPN and CDR2 SVGIG (reference sequence). The DNA for the CDR3 is TGTGCCTGGGCGGACAGGGCTTTAAACATTCAGTACTTC. This codes for CAWADRALNIQYF.

This chain uses TRBV6-2 or TRBV6-3 with TRBJ1-5; the D gene is possibly TRBD1 (5 bases). Trimming took 0 bases from V and 4 from J, leaving 7 bases between them. The germline V gene encodes CDR1 MNHEY and CDR2 SVGEGT. The CDR3 runs to 14 residues. For the CDR3, the DNA is TGTGCCAGCAGTTACTCGGGGGGGAATCAGCCCCAGCATTTT. Its protein product is CASSYSGGNQPQHF.